These T cell receptor beta chains were read from a single sample in a study of ipilimumab plus nivolumab after autologous stem cell transplantation. Libraries were prepared by immunoSEQ multiplex PCR; TCRdb keeps only in-frame clonotypes and omits some of them. The table shows around 19,000 clones, with around 81% occurring only once. The sample here was PBMCs, taken in a trial of ipilimumab plus nivolumab as post-transplant consolidation. The receptors come from a male donor with diffuse large B-cell lymphoma. Each CDR3 is given with its conserved first and last residue. A D gene is named only where the DNA matches it firmly. Part of the rows lack a size; the others show once, few, many or a class for expanded clones.

D	V	size	J	length	CDR3	DNA
.	TRBV19	.	TRBJ1-1	16	CASSMGSGTSYTEAFF	TGTGCCAGTAGTATGGGGTCCGGGACATCATACACTGAAGCTTTCTTT
.	TRBV6-6	.	TRBJ1-2	16	CASLDSVGSSNYGYTF	TGTGCCAGCTTAGACAGCGTAGGGTCATCTAACTATGGCTACACCTTC
TRBD1	TRBV5-1	.	TRBJ2-7	15	CASSLEGGQGYEQYF	TGCGCCAGCAGCTTGGAGGGCGGACAGGGCTACGAGCAGTACTTC
.	TRBV6-1	.	TRBJ2-7	14	CASQTGSTNNEQYF	TGTGCCAGCCAAACAGGGTCGACAAACAACGAGCAGTACTTC
.	TRBV19	.	TRBJ1-2	16	CASTASGDGYNYGYTF	TGTGCCAGTACCGCCTCAGGTGACGGGTATAACTATGGCTACACCTTC
.	TRBV30	few	TRBJ1-4	17	CAWSEPLVGATNEKLFF	TGTGCCTGGAGTGAGCCCCTAGTTGGGGCAACTAATGAAAAACTGTTTTTT
.	TRBV7-6	.	TRBJ2-7	12	CASSLPGGPQYF	TGTGCCAGCAGCTTACCCGGGGGTCCGCAGTACTTC
.	TRBV30	.	TRBJ1-1	15	CAWNPLAGFDTEAFF	TGTGCCTGGAACCCGCTGGCAGGGTTCGACACTGAAGCTTTCTTT
TRBD1	TRBV6-6	.	TRBJ2-5	15	CASTHTDHRGETQYF	TGTGCCAGCACCCATACTGACCACAGGGGTGAGACCCAGTACTTC
.	TRBV19	.	TRBJ2-7	13	CASSTLDSYEQYF	TGTGCCAGTAGTACCCTGGACTCCTACGAGCAGTACTTC
.	TRBV5-5	.	TRBJ1-3	17	CASSFRLSAASGNTIYF	TGTGCCAGCAGCTTTCGGTTGAGCGCCGCCTCTGGAAACACCATATATTTT
.	TRBV14	.	TRBJ2-4	13	CASRGGAGYIQYF	TGTGCCAGCAGAGGGGGGGCCGGGTACATTCAGTACTTC
.	TRBV6-6	.	TRBJ1-2	15	CASSYSRDSNYGYTF	TGTGCCAGCAGTTACTCACGGGATTCCAACTATGGCTACACCTTC
TRBD1	TRBV5-6	.	TRBJ1-1	16	CASSFRTGKVGTEAFF	TGTGCCAGCAGCTTCCGGACAGGGAAGGTTGGCACTGAAGCTTTCTTT
TRBD1	TRBV19	.	TRBJ1-5	14	CASKKTGPNQPQHF	TGTGCCAGTAAAAAGACAGGGCCAAATCAGCCCCAGCATTTT
TRBD1	TRBV19	.	TRBJ2-4	18	CASSGGQGAGLAKNIQYF	TGTGCCAGTAGTGGGGGACAGGGGGCCGGTCTAGCCAAAAACATTCAGTACTTC
TRBD1	TRBV11-3	.	TRBJ2-7	14	CASSPRAGGYEQYF	TGTGCCAGCAGCCCCCGGGCAGGGGGCTACGAGCAGTACTTC
TRBD1	TRBV6-6	once	TRBJ2-3	15	CASSYGTGGTDTQYF	TGTGCCAGCAGTTACGGGACAGGGGGAACAGATACGCAGTATTTT
.	TRBV7-2	.	TRBJ2-3	19	CASTPIPEGGADDTDTQYF	TGTGCCAGCACCCCAATCCCCGAAGGGGGGGCCGACGACACAGATACGCAGTATTTT
.	TRBV30	.	TRBJ2-7	13	CAWSVVRAYEQYF	TGTGCCTGGAGTGTAGTGAGGGCCTACGAGCAGTACTTC
.	TRBV5-5	.	TRBJ2-7	12	CACGRDFGEQYF	TGTGCCTGTGGCCGGGACTTTGGGGAGCAGTACTTC
TRBD1	TRBV5-4	.	TRBJ2-3	16	CASSKQDRGGADTQYF	TGTGCCAGCAGCAAACAGGACAGGGGAGGTGCAGATACGCAGTATTTT
.	TRBV11-3	.	TRBJ2-5	15	CASSTSGRRQETQYF	TGTGCCAGCAGCACCTCCGGACGGAGACAAGAGACCCAGTACTTC
.	TRBV5-8	once	TRBJ2-7	14	CASSLGDFSYEQYF	TGTGCCAGCAGCTTGGGGGACTTTTCTTACGAGCAGTACTTC
.	TRBV28	few	TRBJ1-1	13	CASSLRLGTEAFF	TGTGCCAGCAGTTTAAGGCTGGGCACTGAAGCTTTCTTT
TRBD1	TRBV4-1	.	TRBJ1-2	15	CASSQQRDRVFGYTF	TGCGCCAGCAGCCAACAAAGAGACAGGGTATTTGGCTACACCTTC
.	TRBV6-4	.	TRBJ2-4	17	CASSDSIFKVPKNIQYF	TGTGCCAGCAGTGACTCTATTTTTAAGGTACCCAAAAACATTCAGTACTTC
.	TRBV7-2	.	TRBJ1-5	14	CASSLGRGNQPQHF	TGTGCCAGCAGCTTAGGCCGGGGCAATCAGCCCCAGCATTTT
.	TRBV7-6	.	TRBJ1-2	14	CASSLPVNENGYTF	TGTGCCAGCAGCTTACCGGTAAATGAGAATGGCTACACCTTC
.	TRBV7-8	.	TRBJ1-1	13	CASSLAGVPEAFF	TGTGCCAGCAGCTTAGCGGGTGTTCCTGAAGCTTTCTTT
.	TRBV5-5	.	TRBJ2-2	16	CASSPPEGRSTGELFF	TGTGCCAGCAGTCCCCCAGAGGGTCGTAGCACCGGGGAGCTGTTTTTT
.	TRBV29-1	few	TRBJ1-1	14	CSAQEGDGITEAFF	TGCAGCGCCCAAGAGGGGGATGGAATCACTGAAGCTTTCTTT
.	TRBV28	.	TRBJ2-7	15	CASSPPGQSLGEQYF	TGTGCCAGCAGTCCTCCGGGACAATCGCTGGGCGAGCAGTACTTC
TRBD1	TRBV6-5	.	TRBJ1-6	15	CASSLGQALNSPLHF	TGTGCCAGCAGTCTCGGACAGGCCCTTAATTCACCCCTCCACTTT
TRBD2	TRBV5-1	.	TRBJ2-7	15	CASSSGLAGGYEQYF	TGCGCCAGCAGCTCCGGACTAGCGGGGGGCTACGAGCAGTACTTC
TRBD2	TRBV9	.	TRBJ2-1	15	CASSADSGAYNEQFF	TGTGCCAGCAGCGCAGATAGCGGGGCTTACAATGAGCAGTTCTTC
.	TRBV27	.	TRBJ1-5	13	CASSYRAGQPQHF	TGTGCCAGCAGTTACAGGGCGGGTCAGCCCCAGCATTTT
TRBD1	TRBV5-4	.	TRBJ2-3	16	CASSLGPGGVTDTQYF	TGTGCCAGCAGCTTGGGACCAGGGGGCGTCACAGATACGCAGTATTTT
TRBD2	TRBV5-4	.	TRBJ2-5	14	CASSPIAGGKTQYF	TGTGCCAGCAGTCCAATAGCGGGGGGCAAGACCCAGTACTTC
.	TRBV19	.	TRBJ1-2	13	CASHRVGDYGCTF	TGTGCCAGTCACAGGGTAGGAGACTATGGCTGCACCTTC
.	TRBV5-4	.	TRBJ2-2	13	CASSPTATGELFF	TGTGCCAGCAGCCCGACAGCTACCGGGGAGCTGTTTTTT
TRBD1	TRBV4-2	.	TRBJ1-2	14	CASSYDRGIYGYTF	TGTGCCAGCAGCTACGACAGGGGGATCTATGGCTACACCTTC
TRBD2	TRBV19	.	TRBJ2-7	14	CASKSVGGDGEQYF	TGTGCCAGTAAATCGGTGGGGGGGGACGGGGAGCAGTACTTC
.	TRBV5-4	.	TRBJ2-5	12	CASSDGWETQYF	TGTGCCAGCAGCGACGGTTGGGAGACCCAGTACTTC
.	TRBV6-5	once	TRBJ1-4	14	CASTKQGGSEKLFF	TGTGCCAGCACCAAACAGGGTGGATCAGAAAAACTGTTTTTT
.	TRBV19	.	TRBJ2-7	16	CATTRAGGQGRYEQYF	TGTGCCACTACACGAGCCGGAGGACAAGGGAGATACGAGCAGTACTTC
.	TRBV7-8	medium-sized	TRBJ1-5	16	CASSLDTGSLGQPQHF	TGTGCCAGCAGCTTGGACACCGGGAGCTTGGGGCAGCCCCAGCATTTT